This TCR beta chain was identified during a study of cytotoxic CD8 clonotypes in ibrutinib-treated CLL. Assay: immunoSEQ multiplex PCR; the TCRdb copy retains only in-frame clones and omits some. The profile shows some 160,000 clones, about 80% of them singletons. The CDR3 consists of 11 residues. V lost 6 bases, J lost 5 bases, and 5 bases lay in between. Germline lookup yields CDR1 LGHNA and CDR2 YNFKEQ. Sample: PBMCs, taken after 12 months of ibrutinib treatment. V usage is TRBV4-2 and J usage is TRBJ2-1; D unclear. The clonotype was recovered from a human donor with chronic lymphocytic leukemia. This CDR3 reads CASRTHNEQFF. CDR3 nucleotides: TGTGCCAGCAGAACCCACAATGAGCAGTTCTTC.